One and the same sample provided the 14 T cell receptor beta chains below, sequenced in a study of blood T cell repertoires in COVID-19. Using immunoSEQ multiplex PCR, the repertoire was profiled, and TCRdb retains in-frame clones only, with some absent. The sample yields approximately 150,000 clones, approximately 80% seen once. The material sequenced was peripheral blood. The receptors originated from a human donor in a cohort sampled during active COVID-19.

The chain is built from TRBV30 and TRBJ2-1; TRBD2 aligns across 9 bases. Trimming cost V 1 base and J 5 bases; bases outside gene matches: 0. This CDR3 has 13 amino acids. From germline, CDR1 is GTSNPN and CDR2 SVGIG (reference sequence). For the CDR3, the DNA is TGTGCCTGGAGTGGACTAGCGGACAATGAGCAGTTCTTC. Translated, it gives CAWSGLADNEQFF.

As concerns this clone: At the DNA level, this CDR3 is encoded by other sequences in the same sample as well. Here the CDR3 reads CASSIRTGSNEKLFF. CDR3 DNA sequence: TGTGCCAGTAGTATTAGGACAGGGAGTAATGAAAAACTGTTTTTT. J is TRBJ1-4 and V is TRBV19; 8 bases are a match to TRBD1. V shed 3 bases, J shed 4 bases, and the junction held 4 bases outside the gene matches. CDR1 LNHDA and CDR2 SQIVND come from the germline V gene (reference sequence). The CDR3 is 15 amino acids.

J is TRBJ1-5 and V is TRBV30; no clear D. The V gene lost 2 bases and the J gene lost 5 bases, with 16 bases spanning the gap. Looked up from germline, CDR1 is GTSNPN and CDR2 is SVGIG (reference sequence). The CDR3 is 15 amino acids. The CDR3 loop is CAWSHSPRRDQPQHF. The CDR3 DNA reads as TGTGCCTGGAGTCATTCGCCACGGAGGGATCAGCCCCAGCATTTT.

This chain links TRBV10-2 with TRBJ2-7, with 12 nucleotides matching TRBD2. The CDR3 is 17 amino acids. CDR1 is WSHSY, CDR2 SAAADI, per germline. The junction had 8 bases not matched to a gene; V was cut back by 5 bases and J by 0 bases. CDR3 in DNA: TGCGCCAGCAGTAGGGGACTAGCGGGCTCATACTCCTACGAGCAGTACTTC. This gives the protein CASSRGLAGSYSYEQYF.

The chain has TRBV5-5 and TRBJ2-1; 9 bases fit TRBD1. The CDR3 runs 14 residues. Germline V gives CDR1 SGHKS, CDR2 YYEKEE (reference sequence). V was pared by 6 bases and J by 7 bases, with 8 bases of the junction left unmatched. For the CDR3, the DNA is TGTGCCAGCATCGGACAGGGGCTGGGGAATGAGCAGTTCTTC. This codes for CASIGQGLGNEQFF. Combining the CDR3 with reference TRBV5-5 and TRBJ2-1 gives the whole variable domain DAGVTQSPTHLIKTRGQQVTLRCSPISGHKSVSWYQQVLGQGPQFIFQYYEKEERGRGNFPDRFSARQFPNYSSELNVNALLLGDSALYLCASIGQGLGNEQFFGPGTRLTVL.

This clone has only a few counts. The V and J genes are TRBV7-8 and TRBJ2-1, with D tentatively TRBD2 (6 bases). V was cut by 1 base and J by 7 bases, with 17 bases left in between. This CDR3 has 16 residues. Germline V lookup: CDR1 SGHVS, CDR2 FQNEAQ. The CDR3 DNA reads TGTGCCAGCAGCTTAGAAACCCGGGTCCGGGGGAATGAGCAGTTCTTC. Translating it yields CASSLETRVRGNEQFF.

The chain has TRBV7-9 and TRBJ2-4; 9 nucleotides match TRBD1. The CDR3 extends over 16 amino acids. Trimming at V came to 4 bases and at J to 8 bases, leaving 12 bases not matched to a gene. Germline CDR1 is SEHNR and CDR2 is FQNEAQ (reference sequence). The chain's CDR3 is CASSYGDRAGRDIQYF. The CDR3 coding sequence is TGTGCCAGCAGCTATGGGGACAGGGCCGGGAGAGACATTCAGTACTTC.

V gene TRBV30 combines with J gene TRBJ1-2; 8 bases are a match to TRBD1. CDR1 and CDR2 from the germline V gene are GTSNPN and SVGIG (reference sequence). The junction had 6 bases not matched to a gene; V was cut back by 5 bases and J by 4 bases. The CDR3 is 13 residues long. In DNA form, the CDR3 reads TGTGCCTGGGAGTCAGGGGGCGTCTATGGCTACACCTTC. Translating gives CAWESGGVYGYTF.

The chain combines TRBV5-1 with TRBJ2-2; 7 bases agree with TRBD1. The germline gives CDR1 SGHRS, CDR2 YFSETQ. CDR3 length equals 16 residues. The trim removed 0 bases at V and 4 bases at J, leaving 6 bases unmatched. CDR3 sequence: CASSLDGDSPTGELFF. CDR3 in DNA: TGCGCCAGCAGCTTGGATGGGGACAGCCCCACCGGGGAGCTGTTTTTT.

The chain couples TRBV28 to TRBJ2-6; D call uncertain. The V end was cut by 3 bases, the J end by 0 bases, with 6 bases between. In germline, CDR1 is MDHEN, CDR2 SYDVKM. There are 15 residues in the CDR3. The CDR3: CASSLSVSGANVLTF. The CDR3 region has the DNA TGTGCCAGCAGTTTGTCAGTCTCTGGGGCCAACGTCCTGACTTTC.

This clone was detected once. J is TRBJ2-1 and V is TRBV11-1; 10 bases match TRBD2. Trimming at V came to 6 bases and at J to 6 bases, leaving 11 bases not matched to a gene. Germline V CDR1 and CDR2: SGHAT, FQDESV (reference sequence). This CDR3 has 16 amino acids. CDR3: CASSSVTSGIGNEQFF. Here the CDR3 DNA reads TGTGCCAGCAGTTCAGTCACTAGCGGGATTGGCAATGAGCAGTTCTTC.

The chain joins TRBV15 to TRBJ1-3; weak D call: TRBD1 (6 bases). The CDR3 length is 16 residues. Trimming pared 0 bases from V and 4 bases from J, leaving 13 bases between. From germline, CDR1 is LNHNV and CDR2 YYDKDF (reference sequence). CDR3 in amino acids: CATSREAGAAGNTIYF. In DNA form, the CDR3 reads TGTGCCACCAGCAGAGAAGCGGGGGCGGCGGGAAACACCATATATTTT.

The chain uses TRBV6-5 and TRBJ1-5; D not certain. The CDR3 is 11 amino acids. Germline-derived CDR1 and CDR2 are MNHEY and SVGAGI. Trimming pared 8 bases from V and 3 bases from J, leaving 5 bases between. The CDR3 nucleotides are TGTGCCAGCGGCCCCAATCAGCCCCAGCATTTT. As protein: CASGPNQPQHF.

The chain couples TRBV21-1 to TRBJ2-2; the D segment call TRBD2 is taken from the table without a DNA check. TRBV21-1 constitutes a pseudogene. This CDR3 has 16 amino acids. The CDR3 loop is CACRGQAEGSTGELFF. The DNA of the CDR3 is TGTGCCTGCAGAGGCCAGGCGGAGGGGTCCACCGGGGAGCTGTTTTTT.